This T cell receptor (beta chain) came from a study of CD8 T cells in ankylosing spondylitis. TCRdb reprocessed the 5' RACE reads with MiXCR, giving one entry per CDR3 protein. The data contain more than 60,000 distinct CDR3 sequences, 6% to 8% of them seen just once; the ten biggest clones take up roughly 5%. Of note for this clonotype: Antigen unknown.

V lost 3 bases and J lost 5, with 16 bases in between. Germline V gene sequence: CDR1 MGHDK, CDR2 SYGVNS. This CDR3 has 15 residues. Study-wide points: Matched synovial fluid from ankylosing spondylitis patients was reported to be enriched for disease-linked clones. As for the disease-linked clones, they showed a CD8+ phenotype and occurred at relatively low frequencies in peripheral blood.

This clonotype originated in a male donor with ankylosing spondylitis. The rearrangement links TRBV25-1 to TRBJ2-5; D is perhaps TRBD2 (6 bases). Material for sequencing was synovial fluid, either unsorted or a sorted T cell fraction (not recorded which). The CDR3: CASSEPGGVLETQYF. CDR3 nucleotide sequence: TGTGCCAGCAGTGAGCCCGGGGGAGTGCTGGAGACCCAGTACTTC.